The entry below gives a single TCR beta chain sequence along with its context. Its target is not known. This sample is drawn from a study of CD4+ T cells in melanoma. Generated by immunoSEQ multiplex PCR, the TCRdb table keeps only in-frame clones and is missing some. The sample lists approximately 110,000 clones; 92% were seen once. This CDR3 is 15 amino acids long. CDR1 is SGHTA, CDR2 FQGNSA, per germline. Trimming took 5 bases from V and 3 from J; bases not matched to a gene: 4. Overall study findings and caveats: In melanoma, neoantigen-specific CD4+ T cells reportedly differed in differentiation state.

Material: peripheral blood. The receptor was isolated from a human donor with melanoma. The chain employs TRBV7-2 and TRBJ1-4, with 9 bases matching TRBD1. The CDR3 is CASSLRQGANEKLFF. CDR3 nucleotide sequence: TGTGCCAGCAGCCTCCGACAGGGGGCTAATGAAAAACTGTTTTTT.